These 16 T cell receptor beta chains were sequenced from one sample in a study of blood T cells in healthy people across ages. With a J-beta primer mix and a sample-barcoded 5' primer, a second PCR ran roughly 6 to 11 cycles. Via MiXCR, TCRdb re-called the 5' RACE reads, giving one row per CDR3 protein. The data contain roughly 650,000 distinct CDR3 sequences, less than 40% of them singletons. The sequencing input was blood. The receptors originated from a woman of 80 years or more in good health.

The chain has TRBV15 and TRBJ2-5; D is ambiguous. CDR1 LNHNV and CDR2 YYDKDF come from the germline V gene (reference sequence). The CDR3 extends over 13 amino acids. With 0 bases removed from V and 11 bases from J, the gap between germline ends came to 13 bases. The CDR3 DNA sequence: TGTGCCACCAGCAGAGACGCCAGGAATGAACAGTACTTC. This encodes CATSRDARNEQYF.

This clonotype came up a few times. The chain uses TRBV6-1 and TRBJ2-2; tentative D call: TRBD1 (5 bases). The CDR3 length is 13 residues. V lost 2 bases and J 10 bases, leaving 11 bases between the germline ends. CDR1 and CDR2 from the germline V gene are MNHNS and SASEGT. CDR3 residues: CASSETQGVELFF. The CDR3 coding sequence is TGTGCCAGCAGTGAAACCCAGGGCGTGGAGCTGTTTTTT.

The J gene is TRBJ2-1, the V gene TRBV5-1; possible D gene TRBD2, 6 bases. From germline, CDR1 is SGHRS and CDR2 YFSETQ. The length of the CDR3 is 15 residues. Trimming stripped 4 bases from V and 7 bases from J, with 18 bases between. CDR3 in amino acids: CASSLSGPTLNEQFF. DNA for the CDR3: TGCGCCAGCAGCCTTAGCGGCCCTACTCTGAATGAGCAGTTCTTC.

CDR3 sequence: CATSRRGTLNTEAFF. The CDR3 DNA reads TGTGCCACCAGCCGCAGGGGGACGTTGAACACTGAAGCTTTCTTT. This chain joins TRBV15 and TRBJ1-1; 7 bases line up with TRBD1. Germline V gene sequence: CDR1 LNHNV, CDR2 YYDKDF (reference sequence). The CDR3 is made up of 15 amino acids. Trimming cost V 5 bases and J 0 bases; bases outside gene matches: 6.

This clonotype was seen at least ten times. The chain combines TRBV6-5 with TRBJ1-2; weak D call: TRBD1 (5 bases). Germline values: CDR1 MNHEY, CDR2 SVGAGI. Trimming stripped 2 bases from V and 8 bases from J, with 12 bases between. The CDR3 loop spans 13 amino acids. CDR3 amino acids: CASSYLGVVGYTF. CDR3 in DNA: TGTGCCAGCAGTTACCTAGGGGTTGTAGGCTACACCTTC.

A few counts support this clonotype. This chain's CDR3 is CASSLAPGALSPLHF. The CDR3 coding sequence is TGCGCCAGCAGCTTGGCACCCGGGGCCCTTTCACCCCTCCACTTT. The J gene is TRBJ1-6, the V gene TRBV5-1; tentative D call: TRBD1 (5 bases). Trimming left V 0 bases short and J 9 bases short, with 13 bases between. The germline CDR1 and CDR2 sequences are SGHRS and YFSETQ. The CDR3 extends over 15 amino acids.

This clonotype appeared many times. The chain links TRBV12-3 or TRBV12-4 to TRBJ1-5, with no clear D. V was pared by 7 bases and J by 9 bases, with 13 bases between. This CDR3 is 12 amino acids long. The CDR3 region is CASTIIRRPQHF. CDR3 nucleotide sequence: TGTGCCAGCACCATAATTCGGCGGCCCCAGCATTTT.

The sample holds a few counts of this clonotype. The rearrangement joins TRBV20-1 to TRBJ2-7; 7 nucleotides agree with TRBD2. CDR1 is DFQATT and CDR2 is SNEGSKA in the germline V gene (reference sequence). CDR3 length: 16 residues. The V segment lost 0 bases and the J segment 3 bases; nucleotides outside the gene matches: 11. CDR3 residues: CSARDGEGRDGYEQYF. CDR3 DNA sequence: TGCAGTGCTAGAGACGGGGAGGGACGGGACGGCTACGAGCAGTACTTC.

This clonotype was counted once. This could be a read error, since a much larger clone is one nucleotide away. The chain joins TRBV20-1 to TRBJ1-1; D not certain. CDR3 length: 10 residues. The germline V and J ends were trimmed by 3 bases and 11 bases, with 10 bases remaining between them. The germline V gene has CDR1 DFQATT and CDR2 SNEGSKA (reference sequence). In DNA, the CDR3 is TGCAGTGCTAGGGCCACTGGGGCTTTCTTT. Translating it yields CSARATGAFF.

Many counts were recorded for this clonotype. V is TRBV4-2 and J is TRBJ2-7, with 9 bases lining up with TRBD2. The CDR3 consists of 15 residues. Germline CDR1 is LGHNA and CDR2 is YNFKEQ. Trimming removed 3 bases from V and 6 bases from J; junction bases left unmatched: 9. The CDR3 DNA follows: TGTGCCAGCAGCCACACCGGGACTAGCTTAACCGAGCAGTACTTC. Its translation is CASSHTGTSLTEQYF.

This rearrangement joins TRBV7-2 to TRBJ2-5, with unresolved D. V lost 6 bases, J lost 0 bases, and 8 bases lay in between. CDR3 length: 13 amino acids. Germline CDR1 SGHTA, CDR2 FQGNSA. CDR3 sequence: CASSRRYQETQYF. The CDR3 nucleotides read TGTGCCAGCAGTAGACGGTACCAAGAGACCCAGTACTTC.

Concerning this clonotype: A much larger clone is a single base away; this may be a read error. This rearrangement joins TRBV2 to TRBJ2-7; 8 bases fit TRBD1. The tail of the sequence fits TRBJ2-5 better, so the J call may be wrong. CDR1 and CDR2 from the germline V gene are SNHLY and FYNNEI. The CDR3 has 12 residues. In DNA, the CDR3 is TGTGCCAGTGACAGGGGCCAAGTGACCCAGTACTTC. Amino acid sequence: CASDRGQVTQYF.

The chain is built from TRBV11-2 and TRBJ1-4; D may be TRBD1 (6 bases). Between the trimmed V and J ends, which lost 3 bases and 13 bases, there was a span of 15 bases. The CDR3 runs 13 residues. The V gene's germline CDR1 is SGHAT and CDR2 FQNNGV. Written as DNA, the CDR3 is TGTGCCAGCAGCTTTCAAGAGGGGGTGCGACTGTTTTTT. It yields the protein CASSFQEGVRLFF.

For the CDR3, the DNA is TGTGCCAGCAGACCCTCCGGGACTCTCAATGAGCAGTTCTTC. Encoded protein: CASRPSGTLNEQFF. J is TRBJ2-1 and V is TRBV5-6; a weak D match, TRBD2 (6 bases). Per germline, CDR1 SGHDT and CDR2 YYEEEE. The CDR3 is 14 residues long. The V end was cut by 5 bases, the J end by 6 bases, with 15 bases between.

As for this clonotype: A much more abundant neighbour one base away suggests this may be a read error. V gene TRBV5-5 combines with J gene TRBJ2-7; D remains unclear. CDR3 length equals 14 residues. Germline-derived CDR1 and CDR2 are SGHKS and YYEKEE (reference sequence). Trimming took 3 bases from V and 0 from J, leaving 10 bases between them. The DNA for the CDR3 is TGTGCCAGCAGCTGGAACCAGCCCTCCTACGAGCAGTACTTC. Translating it yields CASSWNQPSYEQYF.

A remark on this clonotype: A much larger clone differs from this one at a single base, so this may be a read error. CDR3 DNA: TGCGCCAGCAGGGATGGGGGTAGCGGGTCAAAGCAGTACTTC. Encoded protein: CASRDGGSGSKQYF. V is TRBV10-2 and J is TRBJ2-5; 7 nucleotides line up with TRBD2. The CDR3 sequence is 14 residues long. CDR1 and CDR2 (germline): WSHSY, SAAADI. Unmatched junction bases numbered 15, after V lost 6 bases and J lost 11 bases.